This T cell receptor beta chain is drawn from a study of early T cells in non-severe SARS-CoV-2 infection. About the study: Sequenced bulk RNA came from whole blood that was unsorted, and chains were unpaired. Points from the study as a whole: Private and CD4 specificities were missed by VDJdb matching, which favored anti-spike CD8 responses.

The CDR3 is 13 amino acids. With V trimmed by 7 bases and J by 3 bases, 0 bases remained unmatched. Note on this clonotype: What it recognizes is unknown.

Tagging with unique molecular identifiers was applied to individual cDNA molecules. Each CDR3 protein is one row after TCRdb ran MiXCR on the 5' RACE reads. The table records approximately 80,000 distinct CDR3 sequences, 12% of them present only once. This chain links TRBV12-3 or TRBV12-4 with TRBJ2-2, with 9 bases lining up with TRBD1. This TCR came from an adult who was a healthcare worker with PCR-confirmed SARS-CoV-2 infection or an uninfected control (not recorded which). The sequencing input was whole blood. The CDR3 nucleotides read TGTGCCAGCAACAGGGGGCACACCGGGGAGCTGTTTTTT. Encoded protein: CASNRGHTGELFF.